This TCR beta chain was documented in a study of T cells in Graves' hyperthyroidism and ophthalmopathy. Germline loops: CDR1 SGHDN, CDR2 FVKESK. This CDR3 has 16 residues. V shed 4 bases and J shed 4 bases, with 17 bases lying between them. TCR beta CDR3 regions were amplified from RNA. HTBI primers were employed in a first-round RT-PCR of the TCR CDR3. Each CDR3 protein is one row after TCRdb ran MiXCR on the multiplex PCR reads. This sample has 300,000 to 500,000 distinct CDR3 sequences, with roughly 13% found just once. The V call is TRBV14, the J call TRBJ2-1, with D possibly matching TRBD2 (6 bases). Sequencing was done on a sample of blood. This receptor was identified in a man aged 45-65 years with Graves' ophthalmopathy. CDR3: CASSPTRGGIYNEQFF. CDR3 bases: TGTGCCAGCAGCCCCACAAGGGGCGGGATTTACAATGAGCAGTTCTTC.